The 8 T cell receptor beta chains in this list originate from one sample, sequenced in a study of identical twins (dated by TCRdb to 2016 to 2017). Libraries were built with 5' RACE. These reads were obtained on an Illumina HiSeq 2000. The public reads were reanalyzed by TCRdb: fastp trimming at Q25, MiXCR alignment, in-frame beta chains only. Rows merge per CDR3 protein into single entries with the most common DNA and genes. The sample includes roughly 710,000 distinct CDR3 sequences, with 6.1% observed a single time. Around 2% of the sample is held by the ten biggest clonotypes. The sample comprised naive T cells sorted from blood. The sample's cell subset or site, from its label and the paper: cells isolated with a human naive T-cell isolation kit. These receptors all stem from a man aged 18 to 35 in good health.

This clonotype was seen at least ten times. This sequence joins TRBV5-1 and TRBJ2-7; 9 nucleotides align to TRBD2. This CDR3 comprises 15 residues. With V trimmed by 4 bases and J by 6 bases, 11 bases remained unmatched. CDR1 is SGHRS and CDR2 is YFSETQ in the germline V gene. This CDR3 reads CASSLGVAGVTEQYF. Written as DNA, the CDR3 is TGCGCCAGCAGCCTGGGGGTAGCGGGAGTTACCGAGCAGTACTTC. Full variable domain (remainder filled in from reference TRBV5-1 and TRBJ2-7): KAGVTQTPRYLIKTRGQQVTLSCSPISGHRSVSWYQQTPGQGLQFLFEYFSETQRNKGNFPGRFSGRQFSNSRSEMNVSTLELGDSALYLCASSLGVAGVTEQYFGPGTRLTVT.

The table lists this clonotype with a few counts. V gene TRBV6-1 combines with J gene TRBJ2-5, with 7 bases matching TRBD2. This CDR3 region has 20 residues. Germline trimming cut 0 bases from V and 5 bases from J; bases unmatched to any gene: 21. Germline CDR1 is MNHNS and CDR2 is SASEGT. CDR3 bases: TGTGCCAGCAGTGAAGCGGCCGGGCTTGAGACTAGCTCCCTCTTTGAGACCCAGTACTTC. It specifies CASSEAAGLETSSLFETQYF.

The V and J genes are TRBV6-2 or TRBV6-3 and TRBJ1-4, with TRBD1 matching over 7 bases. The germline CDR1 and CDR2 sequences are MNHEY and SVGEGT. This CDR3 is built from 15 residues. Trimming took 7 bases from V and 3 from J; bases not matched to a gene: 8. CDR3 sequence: CASMRSGQPNEKLFF. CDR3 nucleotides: TGTGCCAGCATGCGCTCGGGACAGCCTAATGAAAAACTGTTTTTT.

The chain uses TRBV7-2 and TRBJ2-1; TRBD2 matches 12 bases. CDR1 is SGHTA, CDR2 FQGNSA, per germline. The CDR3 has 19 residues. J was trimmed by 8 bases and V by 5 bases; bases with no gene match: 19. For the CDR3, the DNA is TGTGCCAGCAGCCCTTGGGGGGCTAGCGGGAGGGCCAAGGACCATGAGCAGTTCTTC. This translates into CASSPWGASGRAKDHEQFF.

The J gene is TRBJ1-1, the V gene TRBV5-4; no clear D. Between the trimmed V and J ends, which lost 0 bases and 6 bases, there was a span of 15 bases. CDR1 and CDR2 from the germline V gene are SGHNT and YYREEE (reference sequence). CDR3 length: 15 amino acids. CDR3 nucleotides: TGTGCCAGCAGCTTGGACACTACCGCCCGGGCTGAAGCTTTCTTT. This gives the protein CASSLDTTARAEAFF.

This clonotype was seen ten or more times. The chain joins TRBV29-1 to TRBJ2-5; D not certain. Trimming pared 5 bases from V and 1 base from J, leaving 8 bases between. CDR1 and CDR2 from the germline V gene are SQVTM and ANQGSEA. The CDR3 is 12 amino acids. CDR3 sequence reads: CSVLHGQETQYF. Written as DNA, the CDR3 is TGCAGCGTTCTCCACGGCCAAGAGACCCAGTACTTC.

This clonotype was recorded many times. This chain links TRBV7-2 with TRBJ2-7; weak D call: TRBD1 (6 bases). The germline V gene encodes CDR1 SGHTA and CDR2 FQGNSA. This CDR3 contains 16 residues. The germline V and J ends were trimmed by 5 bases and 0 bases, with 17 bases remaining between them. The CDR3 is CASSDYRALSSYEQYF. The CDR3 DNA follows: TGTGCCAGCAGCGACTACAGGGCCTTGTCCTCCTACGAGCAGTACTTC.

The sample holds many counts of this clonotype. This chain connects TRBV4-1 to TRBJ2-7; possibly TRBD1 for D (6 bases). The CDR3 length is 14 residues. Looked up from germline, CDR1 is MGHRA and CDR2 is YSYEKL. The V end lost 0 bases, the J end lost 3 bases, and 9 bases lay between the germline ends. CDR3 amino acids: CASSQEDSGYEQYV. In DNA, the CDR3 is TGCGCCAGCAGCCAAGAGGACAGCGGCTACGAGCAGTACGTC.